This entry lists 3 T cell receptor beta chains sequenced from one sample in a study of T cell responses to AZD1222 COVID-19 vaccine. Clones were read by immunoSEQ multiplex PCR, and TCRdb kept only the in-frame ones, dropping some. The sample consists of about 100,000 clones, 88% of them appearing once. Sequenced here: peripheral blood, sampled on day 0 of AZD1222 vaccination. These TCRs come from an adult in good health.

The gene calls are TRBV11-2 and TRBJ1-5; D gene unclear. Trimming took 1 base from V and 3 from J, leaving 10 bases between them. The CDR3 is 15 amino acids. The germline V gene encodes CDR1 SGHAT and CDR2 FQNNGV. The CDR3 DNA reads as TGTGCCAGCAGCTTAGGAAGAGGGCCCAATCAGCCCCAGCATTTT. As protein: CASSLGRGPNQPQHF. The full variable domain, rest sourced from reference TRBV11-2 and TRBJ1-5, is EAGVAQSPRYKIIEKRQSVAFWCNPISGHATLYWYQQILGQGPKLLIQFQNNGVVDDSQLPKDRFSAERLKGVDSTLKIQPAKLEDSAVYLCASSLGRGPNQPQHFGDGTRLSIL.

The J gene is TRBJ2-1, the V gene TRBV15; D perhaps matches TRBD2 (6 bases). The V gene lost 1 base and the J gene lost 0 bases, with 16 bases spanning the gap. Germline V gives CDR1 LNHNV, CDR2 YYDKDF (reference sequence). CDR3 length: 18 amino acids. This CDR3 reads CATSRGFRDGSSYNEQFF. The CDR3 region has the DNA TGTGCCACCAGCAGAGGGTTCAGGGACGGGAGCTCCTACAATGAGCAGTTCTTC.

This chain uses TRBV27 with TRBJ1-6, with D possibly matching TRBD1 (5 bases). CDR1 is MNHEY, CDR2 SMNVEV, per germline (reference sequence). The CDR3 loop spans 15 amino acids. Trimming pared 2 bases from V and 6 bases from J, leaving 11 bases between. The CDR3 reads CASSLGGAGNSPLHF. CDR3 sequence (DNA): TGTGCCAGCAGTTTAGGAGGGGCCGGTAATTCACCCCTCCACTTT.